The 15 T cell receptor beta chains presented below share a single source sample, sequenced in a study of blood T cell repertoires in COVID-19. Measured with immunoSEQ multiplex PCR; TCRdb has only the in-frame clones, and not every one. The sample has some 300,000 clones; about nine tenths are singletons. Sequencing was performed on peripheral blood. These receptors came from a man between 18 and 29 years old with active or convalescent COVID-19.

This clone was seen only a few times. The J gene is TRBJ2-7, the V gene TRBV5-1; 9 bases agree with TRBD2. Germline V lookup: CDR1 SGHRS, CDR2 YFSETQ. CDR3 length: 13 amino acids. Germline trimming cut 7 bases from V and 6 bases from J; bases unmatched to any gene: 8. In DNA, the CDR3 is TGCGCCAGCGGCGGGACTAGCATCGCCGAGCAGTACTTC. This translates into CASGGTSIAEQYF.

Comments on this clone: Within the sample, other DNA sequences also encode this same CDR3. This chain links TRBV6-1 with TRBJ2-2; TRBD1 agrees at 7 bases. This CDR3 region has 15 residues. J lost 4 bases, V lost 0 bases, and 2 bases had no gene match. Looked up from germline, CDR1 is MNHNS and CDR2 is SASEGT. Here the CDR3 DNA reads TGTGCCAGCAGTGAAGCGACAGGGAGCACCGGGGAGCTGTTTTTT. Translating gives CASSEATGSTGELFF.

The CDR3 region is CASSLGTEIAGEKLFF. The CDR3 DNA follows: TGTGCCAGCAGCTTGGGGACAGAGATCGCCGGGGAAAAACTGTTTTTT. This chain uses TRBV5-8 with TRBJ1-4; weak D call: TRBD1 (6 bases). Germline V gene data show CDR1 as SGHTS and CDR2 as YDEGEE. The CDR3 has 16 amino acids. Deletions cut 0 bases from V and 8 bases from J, with 17 bases between.

The V gene is TRBV28, the J gene TRBJ2-2; D is possibly TRBD1 (5 bases). The V and J ends lost 11 bases and 9 bases respectively, with 13 bases between them. Germline V gives CDR1 MDHEN, CDR2 SYDVKM. The CDR3 sequence is 11 residues long. This chain's CDR3 is CAGGHYRELFF. DNA for the CDR3: TGTGCCGGCGGACATTATCGGGAGCTGTTTTTT.

J is TRBJ2-7 and V is TRBV19; maybe TRBD2 (6 bases). V shed 3 bases and J shed 4 bases, with 16 bases lying between them. CDR1 LNHDA and CDR2 SQIVND come from the germline V gene (reference sequence). The CDR3 totals 15 residues. The CDR3 DNA is TGTGCCAGTAGTATGATCGGGACTTCTACGTACGAGCAGTACTTC. It is translated as CASSMIGTSTYEQYF.

The chain recombines TRBV7-9 with TRBJ1-4, with D perhaps matching TRBD1 (5 bases). V shed 1 base and J shed 5 bases, with 8 bases lying between them. This CDR3 comprises 14 residues. Germline CDR1 is SEHNR and CDR2 is FQNEAQ (reference sequence). CDR3 region: CASSLVGGNEKLFF. DNA for the CDR3: TGTGCCAGCAGCTTAGTGGGGGGGAATGAAAAACTGTTTTTT.

V is TRBV6-5 and J is TRBJ1-2; D uncertain. Trimming removed 6 bases from V and 8 bases from J, with 16 bases in between. The CDR3 has 13 amino acids. From germline, CDR1 is MNHEY and CDR2 SVGAGI. CDR3 sequence (DNA): TGTGCCAGCAGCTTACCGGGAAGTTGGGGCTACACCTTC. The encoded protein is CASSLPGSWGYTF.

The chain couples TRBV29-1 to TRBJ2-5; TRBD2 matches at 13 bases. Germline V CDR1 and CDR2: SQVTM, ANQGSEA. The CDR3 is 15 amino acids. Germline trimming cut 8 bases from V and 5 bases from J; bases unmatched to any gene: 11. CDR3 DNA: TGCAGCACCCGAGGGACTAGCGGGGTGGGGGAGACCCAGTACTTC. Its translation: CSTRGTSGVGETQYF.

A single count supports this clone. The chain recombines TRBV7-9 with TRBJ2-7, with 9 bases matching TRBD2. The CDR3 consists of 16 residues. V lost 0 bases to trimming and J lost 7 bases; unmatched junction nucleotides: 10. Germline-derived CDR1 and CDR2 are SEHNR and FQNEAQ (reference sequence). The DNA of the CDR3 is TGTGCCAGCAGCTTAGCGCCCCTAGCGGGAACGGGGGAGCAGTACTTC. Translated: CASSLAPLAGTGEQYF.

This rearrangement joins TRBV3-1 (or the pseudogene TRBV3-2) to TRBJ2-7, with D perhaps TRBD2 (6 bases). The V and J ends lost 3 bases and 6 bases respectively, with 9 bases between them. Per the germline V gene, CDR1 is LGHDT and CDR2 is YNNKEL (reference sequence). This CDR3 has 12 residues. In nucleotides, the CDR3 is TGTGCCAGCAGCCAGGCCGGGGGCGAGCAGTACTTC. This sequence encodes CASSQAGGEQYF.

This clone was seen many times. The V call is TRBV19, the J call TRBJ2-5, with D maybe TRBD1 (6 bases). Trimming removed 4 bases at V and 2 bases at J, with 8 bases between. Germline values: CDR1 LNHDA, CDR2 SQIVND (reference sequence). The length of the CDR3 is 13 residues. The CDR3 bases are TGTGCCAGTAGTAGAGGACAGCAAGAGACCCAGTACTTC. Translating gives CASSRGQQETQYF.

In its sample, this clone was seen once. The rearrangement uses TRBV7-9 and TRBJ2-3; a possible D gene is TRBD1 (6 bases). The CDR3 loop spans 14 amino acids. Germline V lookup: CDR1 SEHNR, CDR2 FQNEAQ (reference sequence). Deletions cut 1 base from V and 5 bases from J, with 10 bases between. CDR3 DNA: TGTGCCAGCAGCTTAGAAGGGGGAGTAGATACGCAGTATTTT. This sequence encodes CASSLEGGVDTQYF.

The CDR3 DNA sequence: TGTGCCAGCAGTCCAGGGCTTGGAACTGAAGCTTTCTTT. This sequence encodes CASSPGLGTEAFF. The chain has TRBV6-6 and TRBJ1-1; D may be TRBD1 (5 bases). Germline values: CDR1 MNHNY, CDR2 SVGAGI (reference sequence). The length of the CDR3 is 13 residues. V gave up 5 bases and J gave up 5 bases, with 12 bases separating them.

This clone was seen a handful of times. The chain is built from TRBV7-6 and TRBJ1-3, with 9 positions matching TRBD1. CDR3 size: 15 residues. The V gene end was trimmed by 5 bases and the J gene end by 10 bases; junction bases not matched to a gene: 12. Germline V gene sequence: CDR1 SGHVS, CDR2 FNYEAQ. This chain's CDR3 is CASSPGTGKGDTIYF. The CDR3, as DNA: TGTGCCAGCAGCCCCGGGACAGGGAAGGGTGATACCATATATTTT.

The V gene is TRBV2, the J gene TRBJ1-2, with TRBD1 identical over 9 bases. Trimming removed 5 bases from V and 4 bases from J; junction bases left unmatched: 8. There are 15 residues in the CDR3. Germline CDR1 reads SNHLY; CDR2 reads FYNNEI. CDR3 loop: CASSPPGQGLYGYTF. The CDR3 DNA follows: TGTGCCAGCAGTCCCCCGGGACAGGGTCTCTATGGCTACACCTTC.